Sequencing of this TCR beta chain was carried out in a study of cytomegalovirus exposure and HLA in healthy donors. PCR was performed using 60 Vbeta and 13 Jbeta primers. Repertoires were generated with immunoSEQ multiplex PCR, while TCRdb's copy carries only in-frame clones and drops some. This sample carries 150,000 to 200,000 clones, 75% to 90% of them seen once, and the ten largest clones take less than 1.5%. As for this clone: The antigen is unknown.

Germline CDR1 and CDR2: SEHNR and FQNEAQ (reference sequence). Between the trimmed V and J ends, which lost 2 bases and 3 bases, there was a span of 20 bases. The CDR3 is 17 residues long. Study findings and constraints: Segments of the TCR beta V type were, in most cases, productive about 90% or about 30% of the time in an earlier analysis.

The chain is built from TRBV7-9 and TRBJ2-7; TRBD2 might be the D (6 bases). Sequenced input: PBMCs. This clonotype was sampled from a girl aged 10-17 years in good health and CMV-seropositive. The CDR3 DNA follows: TGTGCCAGCAGCTTACCGGGAGTCACCAGGCCAAACTACGAGCAGTACTTC. Translated: CASSLPGVTRPNYEQYF.